These 24 T cell receptor beta chains came from one sample sequenced in a study of cytomegalovirus exposure and HLA in healthy donors. The primer mix had 60 Vbeta and 13 Jbeta primers. Method: immunoSEQ multiplex PCR; TCRdb's copy keeps in-frame clones and lacks some. The sample includes about 130,000 clones, 65% to 90% of them seen just once. Sequencing was performed on PBMCs. The receptors were gathered from a male donor in good health and CMV-seropositive.

The chain links TRBV7-8 to TRBJ2-3; 8 bases match TRBD2. This CDR3 is built from 18 residues. V trimming: 2 bases; J trimming: 0 bases; junction bases outside the gene matches: 10. CDR1 SGHVS and CDR2 FQNEAQ come from the germline V gene. The chain's CDR3 is CASSLRSSGFLSTDTQYF. CDR3 nucleotide sequence: TGTGCCAGCAGCTTAAGGTCTAGCGGGTTCCTTAGCACAGATACGCAGTATTTT.

The DNA for the CDR3 is TGCGCCAGCAGAAACCGGGACAGGGTAACGAACACTGAAGCTTTCTTT. It codes for CASRNRDRVTNTEAFF. The chain links TRBV4-3 to TRBJ1-1, with 9 positions matching TRBD1. Trimming took 6 bases from V and 1 from J; bases not matched to a gene: 9. The CDR3 covers 16 residues. The germline V gene has CDR1 LGHNA and CDR2 YSLEER.

This chain links TRBV5-1 with TRBJ2-5; the D is unclear. The CDR3 consists of 15 residues. Trimming left V 0 bases short and J 4 bases short, with 13 bases between. Germline values: CDR1 SGHRS, CDR2 YFSETQ. The CDR3 DNA reads as TGCGCCAGCAGCTTGGTCGCGGCCGCTGGAGAGACCCAGTACTTC. This codes for CASSLVAAAGETQYF.

The gene calls are TRBV27 and TRBJ1-5, with D hard to call. V lost 2 bases and J lost 2, with 13 bases in between. Germline-derived CDR1 and CDR2 are MNHEY and SMNVEV (reference sequence). There are 16 residues in the CDR3. CDR3 sequence (DNA): TGTGCCAGCAGTTTAAGAGCATTCGGGGGCAATCAGCCCCAGCATTTT. It encodes CASSLRAFGGNQPQHF.

This clone was counted only a few times. This chain connects TRBV19 to TRBJ2-7, with D unresolved. From germline, CDR1 is LNHDA and CDR2 SQIVND (reference sequence). This CDR3 comprises 14 residues. Between the trimmed V and J ends, which lost 5 bases and 2 bases, there was a span of 13 bases. CDR3: CASSSQDNAYEQYF. The CDR3 nucleotides are TGTGCCAGTAGTTCACAAGACAACGCCTACGAGCAGTACTTC.

The chain has TRBV19 and TRBJ2-7; 7 nucleotides agree with TRBD1. With 5 bases clipped from V and 2 bases from J, the junction kept 12 bases outside the gene matches. Per the germline V gene, CDR1 is LNHDA and CDR2 is SQIVND (reference sequence). The CDR3 covers 16 residues. The CDR3 DNA reads TGTGCCAGTAGTCCCTATGGGACAGTAAATACCTACGAGCAGTACTTC. Translation: CASSPYGTVNTYEQYF.

This clone is a singleton in its sample. This chain connects TRBV6-4 to TRBJ2-3; D might be TRBD1 (6 bases). V lost 4 bases to trimming and J lost 4 bases, with 12 bases between them. CDR1 is MRHNA, CDR2 SNTAGT, per germline. The CDR3 totals 14 residues. The CDR3 sequence: CASSVGQSADTQYF. The CDR3, as DNA: TGTGCCAGCAGTGTAGGACAGTCCGCAGATACGCAGTATTTT.

This rearrangement joins TRBV28 to TRBJ2-2; 8 nucleotides match TRBD1. Looked up from germline, CDR1 is MDHEN and CDR2 is SYDVKM. The junction had 8 bases not matched to a gene; V was cut back by 5 bases and J by 6 bases. This CDR3 region has 15 residues. CDR3 region: CASSTDRVIAGELFF. The CDR3 bases are TGTGCCAGCAGTACGGACAGGGTAATCGCCGGGGAGCTGTTTTTT.

The chain employs TRBV5-5 and TRBJ1-2; TRBD1 matches 7 bases. From germline, CDR1 is SGHKS and CDR2 YYEKEE (reference sequence). Trimming removed 7 bases from V and 5 bases from J; junction bases left unmatched: 8. This CDR3 region has 13 residues. CDR3 sequence (DNA): TGTGCCAGCCAAGTCGGGACAGCTTATGGCTACACCTTC. This sequence encodes CASQVGTAYGYTF.

The gene calls are TRBV5-4 and TRBJ1-2; weak D call: TRBD1 (6 bases). CDR1 and CDR2 (germline): SGHNT, YYREEE (reference sequence). The CDR3 has 16 amino acids. The V end was cut by 5 bases, the J end by 3 bases, with 20 bases between. CDR3: CASRPGRQGPYYGYTF. The CDR3 nucleotides are TGTGCCAGCAGACCCGGGAGGCAGGGGCCTTACTATGGCTACACCTTC.

This sequence joins TRBV19 and TRBJ1-1, with 7 positions matching TRBD1. V was pared by 3 bases and J by 0 bases, with 16 bases of the junction left unmatched. The germline V gene has CDR1 LNHDA and CDR2 SQIVND (reference sequence). This CDR3 is 19 amino acids long. CDR3 sequence: CASSIVAGGRDGMNTEAFF. Here the CDR3 DNA reads TGTGCCAGTAGTATCGTAGCAGGGGGAAGGGACGGCATGAACACTGAAGCTTTCTTT. Complete variable domain (other parts from reference TRBV19 and TRBJ1-1): DGGITQSPKYLFRKEGQNVTLSCEQNLNHDAMYWYRQDPGQGLRLIYYSQIVNDFQKGDIAEGYSVSREKKESFPLTVTSAQKNPTAFYLCASSIVAGGRDGMNTEAFFGQGTRLTVV.

The chain employs TRBV27 and TRBJ2-1, with 7 bases matching TRBD1. The CDR3 sequence is 15 residues long. V shed 6 bases, J shed 2 bases, and the junction held 7 bases outside the gene matches. Germline CDR1 and CDR2: MNHEY and SMNVEV (reference sequence). CDR3 DNA sequence: TGTGCCAGCAGACTGACAGGGTGGCCCTACAATGAGCAGTTCTTC. Its protein product is CASRLTGWPYNEQFF.

The chain combines TRBV5-4 with TRBJ2-1; 8 positions agree with TRBD2. The junction had 12 bases not matched to a gene; V was cut back by 4 bases and J by 3 bases. Germline V gene lookup returns CDR1 SGHNT and CDR2 YYREEE (reference sequence). The CDR3 is 17 amino acids. In nucleotides, the CDR3 is TGTGCCAGCAGCCCGAACCCGACTAGCGTGAACTACAATGAGCAGTTCTTC. Translating gives CASSPNPTSVNYNEQFF.

The J gene is TRBJ2-1, the V gene TRBV30, with no clear D. CDR1 and CDR2 from the germline V gene are GTSNPN and SVGIG (reference sequence). Trimming took off 2 bases at V and 5 bases at J, with 10 bases between the two ends. CDR3 length: 13 residues. In DNA, the CDR3 is TGTGCCTGGAGTTTAGTCTTCAACAATGAGCAGTTCTTC. Its translation is CAWSLVFNNEQFF.

This chain links TRBV9 with TRBJ2-1; 8 nucleotides align to TRBD2. V lost 7 bases and J lost 4; bases outside the gene matches: 13. The V gene's germline CDR1 is SGDLS and CDR2 YYNGEE. The CDR3 contains 16 residues. The CDR3 DNA reads TGTGCCAGCGGGGGGGGAGCGGGAGTATCGTACAATGAGCAGTTCTTC. Translating it yields CASGGGAGVSYNEQFF.

The chain combines TRBV28 with TRBJ2-7; TRBD2 matches at 9 bases. Trimming cost V 5 bases and J 4 bases; bases outside gene matches: 12. The CDR3 has 16 residues. Germline V gene data show CDR1 as MDHEN and CDR2 as SYDVKM. CDR3 in amino acids: CASSDHSGRLRYEQYF. CDR3 DNA: TGTGCCAGCAGTGATCATAGCGGGAGATTGAGGTACGAGCAGTACTTC.

This clone was observed a few times. V usage is TRBV5-4 and J usage is TRBJ2-5; TRBD1 aligns across 9 bases. J lost 4 bases, V lost 0 bases, and 4 bases had no gene match. CDR3 length: 15 residues. CDR1 is SGHNT, CDR2 YYREEE, per germline (reference sequence). The DNA for the CDR3 is TGTGCCAGCAGCTTGGTACAGGGGGCGCGAGAGACCCAGTACTTC. Translated, it gives CASSLVQGARETQYF.

The chain uses TRBV11-2 and TRBJ2-1; TRBD2 matches at 11 bases. V gave up 5 bases and J gave up 8 bases; unmatched junction bases: 8. The CDR3 has 15 residues. Germline assignment: CDR1 SGHAT and CDR2 FQNNGV. CDR3 sequence: CASSPQGLAGHEQFF. CDR3 coding DNA: TGTGCCAGCAGCCCTCAAGGACTAGCGGGTCATGAGCAGTTCTTC.

The genes are TRBV29-1 and TRBJ2-1; D gene uncertain. CDR3 length equals 12 residues. Germline values: CDR1 SQVTM, CDR2 ANQGSEA. Trimming cost V 5 bases and J 6 bases, with 11 bases left between them. DNA of the CDR3: TGCAGCGTTTCCGCTCCGAGCAATGAGCAGTTCTTC. It yields the protein CSVSAPSNEQFF.

The chain recombines TRBV5-1 with TRBJ2-7; 8 bases match TRBD2. Germline CDR1 reads SGHRS; CDR2 reads YFSETQ. This CDR3 has 13 residues. The V segment lost 4 bases and the J segment 2 bases; nucleotides outside the gene matches: 2. CDR3 sequence: CASSPGLAYEQYF. CDR3 DNA: TGCGCCAGCAGCCCGGGACTAGCCTACGAGCAGTACTTC.

The chain carries TRBV4-3 and TRBJ1-2; D is unclear. Germline-derived CDR1 and CDR2 are LGHNA and YSLEER. This CDR3 spans 11 amino acids. Trimming cost V 0 bases and J 6 bases, with 2 bases left between them. The CDR3 loop reads CASSQDDGYTF. CDR3 nucleotides: TGCGCCAGCAGCCAAGACGATGGCTACACCTTC.

The gene calls are TRBV29-1 and TRBJ2-7; 8 bases align to TRBD1. V was clipped by 5 bases and J by 3 bases; unmatched bases: 6. Germline V gives CDR1 SQVTM, CDR2 ANQGSEA. This CDR3 is built from 13 residues. The CDR3 DNA is TGCAGCGTTCCAGGGACAGGTGACTACGAGCAGTACTTC. Encoded protein: CSVPGTGDYEQYF.

This clone has just a few counts. This chain joins TRBV30 and TRBJ2-3; 10 bases fit TRBD2. CDR1 is GTSNPN, CDR2 SVGIG, per germline (reference sequence). V lost 5 bases and J lost 3; bases outside the gene matches: 5. CDR3 size: 14 residues. Here the CDR3 reads CAWGVAGGTDTQYF. The CDR3 DNA sequence: TGTGCCTGGGGGGTAGCGGGAGGAACAGATACGCAGTATTTT.

The chain has TRBV7-5 and TRBJ2-7; the DNA was not used to check the table's D call, TRBD2. TRBV7-5 is a pseudogene. This CDR3 contains 14 residues. The CDR3: CARTTGGGSYEQYF. CDR3 nucleotides: TGTGCCAGAACCACGGGAGGGGGATCCTACGAGCAGTACTTC.